Below, 13 T cell receptor beta chains from the same sample are listed, as sequenced in a study of CD8 T cells in ankylosing spondylitis. TCRdb fed the 5' RACE reads into MiXCR, producing one record per CDR3 protein. Here the sample spans 230,000 or so distinct CDR3 sequences, around 25% being singletons. The specimen sequenced was blood, either unsorted or a sorted T cell fraction (not recorded which). The receptors come from a male donor with ankylosing spondylitis or in good health (not recorded which).

This clonotype was detected only a few times. V gene TRBV20-1 combines with J gene TRBJ2-7; D might be TRBD1 or TRBD2, each matching 5 bases. Germline values: CDR1 DFQATT, CDR2 SNEGSKA (reference sequence). The CDR3 loop spans 13 amino acids. Trimming removed 2 bases from V and 4 bases from J, with 12 bases in between. CDR3 region: CSARIGAIYEQYF. Written as DNA, the CDR3 is TGCAGTGCTAGAATCGGGGCAATTTACGAGCAGTACTTC.

CDR3 loop: CASSYGKTQYF. In nucleotides, the CDR3 is TGTGCCAGCAGTTACGGAAAGACCCAGTACTTC. V and J are TRBV6-6 and TRBJ2-5; D remains unclear. The V and J ends lost 2 bases and 6 bases respectively, with 4 bases between them. The CDR3 is made up of 11 amino acids. From germline, CDR1 is MNHNY and CDR2 SVGAGI (reference sequence).

CDR3: CSASTGQGYEQYF. The CDR3 nucleotides are TGCAGTGCTAGTACGGGACAGGGTTACGAGCAGTACTTC. The V and J genes are TRBV20-1 and TRBJ2-7; 9 bases match TRBD1. The V gene end was trimmed by 3 bases and the J gene end by 4 bases; junction bases not matched to a gene: 4. The CDR3 totals 13 residues. The V gene's germline CDR1 is DFQATT and CDR2 SNEGSKA (reference sequence).

This clonotype came up a few times. The V call is TRBV20-1, the J call TRBJ2-6; D might be TRBD1 or TRBD2, each matching 5 bases. Trimming pared 1 base from V and 3 bases from J, leaving 13 bases between. This CDR3 spans 16 amino acids. Germline-derived CDR1 and CDR2 are DFQATT and SNEGSKA (reference sequence). The DNA of the CDR3 is TGCAGTGCTAGAGCCTTGGGGGATCGTGGGGCCAACGTCCTGACTTTC. This gives the protein CSARALGDRGANVLTF.

The chain couples TRBV5-1 to TRBJ2-3; 13 bases are shared with TRBD2. Trimming cost V 4 bases and J 7 bases; bases outside gene matches: 9. CDR3 length: 16 amino acids. Germline V gives CDR1 SGHRS, CDR2 YFSETQ. CDR3 sequence reads: CASSIGTSGALNTQYF. DNA of the CDR3: TGCGCCAGCAGCATCGGGACTAGCGGGGCTTTAAATACGCAGTATTTT. Using reference TRBV5-1 and TRBJ2-3 for the parts outside the CDR3, the full variable domain is KAGVTQTPRYLIKTRGQQVTLSCSPISGHRSVSWYQQTPGQGLQFLFEYFSETQRNKGNFPGRFSGRQFSNSRSEMNVSTLELGDSALYLCASSIGTSGALNTQYFGPGTRLTVL.

This clonotype was counted ten times or more. The chain has TRBV5-1 and TRBJ2-3; D might be TRBD1 or TRBD2, each matching 6 bases. CDR1 is SGHRS and CDR2 is YFSETQ in the germline V gene. V lost 0 bases, J lost 4 bases, and 15 bases lay in between. This CDR3 has 16 residues. The CDR3 spells CASSLDLPRGADTQYF. CDR3 coding DNA: TGCGCCAGCAGCTTGGACCTCCCTAGGGGGGCAGATACGCAGTATTTT. Combining the CDR3 with reference TRBV5-1 and TRBJ2-3 gives the whole variable domain KAGVTQTPRYLIKTRGQQVTLSCSPISGHRSVSWYQQTPGQGLQFLFEYFSETQRNKGNFPGRFSGRQFSNSRSEMNVSTLELGDSALYLCASSLDLPRGADTQYFGPGTRLTVL.

The genes are TRBV20-1 and TRBJ2-4, with 7 bases fitting TRBD2. The CDR3 runs 15 residues. The V and J ends lost 0 bases and 7 bases, in that order; junction bases with no gene match: 9. Germline V gene sequence: CDR1 DFQATT, CDR2 SNEGSKA (reference sequence). The CDR3 sequence is CSAREVGRGYNIQYF. The CDR3 DNA reads TGCAGTGCTAGAGAGGTTGGGCGGGGGTACAACATTCAGTACTTC.

This clonotype was counted many times. The rearrangement links TRBV7-2 to TRBJ1-2; D might be TRBD1 (5 bases). Per the germline V gene, CDR1 is SGHTA and CDR2 is FQGNSA. V lost 1 base and J lost 2, with 8 bases in between. There are 14 residues in the CDR3. As DNA, the CDR3 is TGTGCCAGCAGCTTAGTCCCAGGGAACTATGGCTACACCTTC. Residues: CASSLVPGNYGYTF.

The rearrangement joins TRBV7-3 to TRBJ2-6; D unresolved. V was clipped by 4 bases and J by 4 bases, with 11 bases between them. Germline V gives CDR1 SGHTA, CDR2 FQGTGA. The CDR3 consists of 15 residues. Written as DNA, the CDR3 is TGTGCCAGCAGCTCAACACTACCCGGGGCCAACGTCCTGACTTTC. It specifies CASSSTLPGANVLTF.

J is TRBJ2-5 and V is TRBV6-2 or TRBV6-3, with 13 bases identical to TRBD2. This CDR3 has 16 amino acids. V shed 2 bases and J 3 bases; nucleotides not matched to a gene: 3. Germline lookup yields CDR1 MNHEY and CDR2 SVGEGT. The CDR3 nucleotides are TGTGCCAGCAGTTACCTCGGGACTAGCGGGGAAGAGACCCAGTACTTC. It encodes CASSYLGTSGEETQYF.

There are many counts of this clonotype. The chain employs TRBV20-1 and TRBJ1-4; a weak D match, TRBD1 (5 bases). Looked up from germline, CDR1 is DFQATT and CDR2 is SNEGSKA (reference sequence). The ends were cut back, 0 bases at V and 0 bases at J, with 14 bases in the middle. The CDR3 is 17 amino acids. CDR3 protein: CSARDPRGRATNEKLFF. CDR3 sequence (DNA): TGCAGTGCTAGAGATCCTCGGGGCCGAGCAACTAATGAAAAACTGTTTTTT.

This clonotype was seen once. The V and J genes are TRBV7-9 and TRBJ1-2; D is uncertain. The CDR3 runs to 13 residues. CDR1 is SEHNR and CDR2 is FQNEAQ in the germline V gene (reference sequence). The V end lost 1 base, the J end lost 5 bases, and 8 bases lay between the germline ends. For the CDR3, the DNA is TGTGCCAGCAGCTTAGATGGGGAATATGGCTACACCTTC. This gives the protein CASSLDGEYGYTF.

The chain recombines TRBV25-1 with TRBJ2-3, with TRBD2 matching 7 bases. The V segment lost 7 bases and the J segment 1 base; nucleotides outside the gene matches: 8. This CDR3 has 15 amino acids. Germline CDR1 and CDR2: MGHDK and SYGVNS. The CDR3 reads CASMEAAGGTDTQYF. The CDR3 DNA sequence: TGTGCCAGCATGGAGGCCGCGGGGGGCACAGATACGCAGTATTTT.